The clone carrying this T cell receptor beta chain came up a few times. It was with a sample-barcoded 5' primer and a J-beta primer mix that a second PCR of roughly 6 to 11 cycles was run. Using its own MiXCR run on the 5' RACE reads, TCRdb lists one record per CDR3 protein. This table has about 970,000 distinct CDR3 sequences, roughly 47% appearing once. This sample was taken from a study of blood T cells in healthy people across ages. From germline, CDR1 is MGHDK and CDR2 SYGVNS. Trimming cost V 3 bases and J 4 bases, with 13 bases left between them. The CDR3 consists of 14 residues. This chain connects TRBV25-1 to TRBJ2-7; no firm D call. The clonotype was recovered from a woman aged 55-75 years in good health. Sequencing was performed on blood. CDR3 coding DNA: TGTGCCAGCAGTGACGTGTCAGGATTGTACGAGCAGTACTTC. Translating gives CASSDVSGLYEQYF.